The next 2 T cell receptor beta chains were all read from a single sample in a study of HIV-infected patients and healthy controls. Alpha and beta constant-region primers primed reverse transcription of around 540 ng RNA. Each of the alpha and beta chains got its own library through chain-specific third strand synthesis with indices. TCRdb reprocessed the 5' RACE reads via MiXCR and lists one record per CDR3 protein. The sample carries approximately 25,000 distinct CDR3 sequences, about 8.7% recorded once. No cell fractionation was done, so the repertoire covers all unsorted peripheral blood T cells. The sample was blood. Source of these receptors: an adult in good health.

This clonotype showed up many times. The chain couples TRBV7-2 to TRBJ2-5; D unclear. CDR1 is SGHTA, CDR2 FQGNSA, per germline. The CDR3 covers 14 residues. Trimming took 5 bases from V and 3 from J, leaving 13 bases between them. CDR3 loop: CASSRLVKKETQYF. Written as DNA, the CDR3 is TGTGCCAGCAGCCGGTTAGTGAAAAAAGAGACCCAGTACTTC.

This clonotype appeared many times. The chain is built from TRBV7-9 and TRBJ1-5; 9 bases are shared with TRBD1. Per germline, CDR1 SEHNR and CDR2 FQNEAQ (reference sequence). The V gene end was trimmed by 1 base and the J gene end by 1 base; junction bases not matched to a gene: 14. The CDR3 has 20 amino acids. This chain's CDR3 is CASSLEGGLGQGLSNQPQHF. The CDR3 DNA reads as TGTGCCAGCAGCTTAGAAGGAGGACTGGGACAGGGCTTAAGCAATCAGCCCCAGCATTTT.